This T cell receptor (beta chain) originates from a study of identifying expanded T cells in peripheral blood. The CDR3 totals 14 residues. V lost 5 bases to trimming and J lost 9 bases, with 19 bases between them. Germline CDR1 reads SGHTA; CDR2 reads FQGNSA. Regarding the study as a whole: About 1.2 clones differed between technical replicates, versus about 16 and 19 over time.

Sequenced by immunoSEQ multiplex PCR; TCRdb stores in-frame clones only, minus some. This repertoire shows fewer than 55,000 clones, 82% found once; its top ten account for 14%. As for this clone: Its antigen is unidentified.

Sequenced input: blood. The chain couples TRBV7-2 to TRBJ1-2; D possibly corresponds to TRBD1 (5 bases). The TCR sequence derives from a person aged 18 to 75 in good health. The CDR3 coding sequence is TGTGCCAGCAGCCCGCAGGGTCCCGTTTCTCGCTACACCTTC. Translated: CASSPQGPVSRYTF.